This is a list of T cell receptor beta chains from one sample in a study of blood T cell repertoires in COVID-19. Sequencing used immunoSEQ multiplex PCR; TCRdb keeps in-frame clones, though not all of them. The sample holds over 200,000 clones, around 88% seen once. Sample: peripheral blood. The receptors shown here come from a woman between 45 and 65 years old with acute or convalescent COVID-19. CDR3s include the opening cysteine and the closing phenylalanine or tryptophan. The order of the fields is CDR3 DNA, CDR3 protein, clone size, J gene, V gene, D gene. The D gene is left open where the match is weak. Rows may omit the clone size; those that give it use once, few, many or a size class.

CDR3nt: TGTGCCAGCAGCTTATTACCAGGGGGCAGAATGAACACTGAAGCTTTCTTT; CDR3aa: CASSLLPGGRMNTEAFF; abundance: NA; j_gene: TRBJ1-1; v_gene: TRBV5-6; d_gene: TRBD1
CDR3nt: TGCGCCAGCAGCTTGGACGGGACAGGGCCGGGAGAAGCTTTCTTT; CDR3aa: CASSLDGTGPGEAFF; abundance: NA; j_gene: TRBJ1-1; v_gene: TRBV5-1; d_gene: TRBD1
CDR3nt: TGTGCCACCAGTCCCAGGGGCCCTAGCACAGATACGCAGTATTTT; CDR3aa: CATSPRGPSTDTQYF; abundance: once; j_gene: TRBJ2-3; v_gene: TRBV24-1; d_gene: NA
CDR3nt: TGTGCCAGCAGCTTGGGAGGACTAGCTGCCCATGAGCAGTTCTTC; CDR3aa: CASSLGGLAAHEQFF; abundance: NA; j_gene: TRBJ2-1; v_gene: TRBV5-4; d_gene: TRBD2
CDR3nt: TGTGCCAGCAGTTCAGGGGGGCTGGGCGGCCCGAACACTGAAGCTTTCTTT; CDR3aa: CASSSGGLGGPNTEAFF; abundance: NA; j_gene: TRBJ1-1; v_gene: TRBV28; d_gene: TRBD1
CDR3nt: TGTGCCAGCAAATTTGACAGGGGTGACACTGAAGCTTTCTTT; CDR3aa: CASKFDRGDTEAFF; abundance: NA; j_gene: TRBJ1-1; v_gene: TRBV11-2; d_gene: TRBD1
CDR3nt: TGTGCCACCAGTTTGTGGGACAGGGGGACTGGTGAGCAGTTCTTC; CDR3aa: CATSLWDRGTGEQFF; abundance: NA; j_gene: TRBJ2-1; v_gene: TRBV15; d_gene: TRBD1
CDR3nt: TGTGCCAGCTCGGCTGCTAGCGGGAGAGGGAATGAGCAGTTCTTC; CDR3aa: CASSAASGRGNEQFF; abundance: few; j_gene: TRBJ2-1; v_gene: TRBV2; d_gene: TRBD2
CDR3nt: TGTGCCAGCAGTTCCGGACTAGCGGGACGAACAGATACGCAGTATTTT; CDR3aa: CASSSGLAGRTDTQYF; abundance: NA; j_gene: TRBJ2-3; v_gene: TRBV6-5; d_gene: TRBD2
CDR3nt: TGTGCCAGTAGTATCCTCGGTAACACCGGGGAGCTGTTTTTT; CDR3aa: CASSILGNTGELFF; abundance: NA; j_gene: TRBJ2-2; v_gene: TRBV19; d_gene: NA
CDR3nt: TGTGCCACCAGCATACAGGAGCACGGGGAGCTGTTTTTT; CDR3aa: CATSIQEHGELFF; abundance: NA; j_gene: TRBJ2-2; v_gene: TRBV24-1; d_gene: NA
CDR3nt: TGTGCCAGCAGTCCCCAGGAGGAGCGGAGCTACGAGCAGTACTTC; CDR3aa: CASSPQEERSYEQYF; abundance: NA; j_gene: TRBJ2-7; v_gene: TRBV28; d_gene: NA
CDR3nt: TGTGCCAGCAGCTTGCTAGTAGCTCCCTCCTACAATGAGCAGTTCTTC; CDR3aa: CASSLLVAPSYNEQFF; abundance: NA; j_gene: TRBJ2-1; v_gene: TRBV5-4; d_gene: NA
CDR3nt: TGTGCCAGTAGCCCACAGGGGCTAGGGGTAACAGATACGCAGTATTTT; CDR3aa: CASSPQGLGVTDTQYF; abundance: NA; j_gene: TRBJ2-3; v_gene: TRBV19; d_gene: TRBD1
CDR3nt: TGTGCCAGCAGCTTGGGACTAGCGGGAGACGTAGATACGCAGTATTTT; CDR3aa: CASSLGLAGDVDTQYF; abundance: NA; j_gene: TRBJ2-3; v_gene: TRBV7-2; d_gene: TRBD2
CDR3nt: TGTGCCAGTAGTATTACGGGGGGCGGAAATTTCAATCAGCCCCAGCATTTT; CDR3aa: CASSITGGGNFNQPQHF; abundance: NA; j_gene: TRBJ1-5; v_gene: TRBV19; d_gene: NA
CDR3nt: TGTGCCAGCAGCTTAAGACGCGGGAGCTCGCCCAATGAGCAGTTCTTC; CDR3aa: CASSLRRGSSPNEQFF; abundance: NA; j_gene: TRBJ2-1; v_gene: TRBV11-2; d_gene: TRBD2
CDR3nt: TGCGCCAGCAGCCAAGATCTACAGGGGCTCTCCTACGAGCAGTACTTC; CDR3aa: CASSQDLQGLSYEQYF; abundance: NA; j_gene: TRBJ2-7; v_gene: TRBV4-1; d_gene: TRBD1
CDR3nt: TGTGCCTGGAGTGCATGGACATCGTACACCGGGGAGCTGTTTTTT; CDR3aa: CAWSAWTSYTGELFF; abundance: NA; j_gene: TRBJ2-2; v_gene: TRBV30; d_gene: NA
CDR3nt: TGCGCCAGCACCCCCGGACAGCCTTATGGCTACACCTTC; CDR3aa: CASTPGQPYGYTF; abundance: once; j_gene: TRBJ1-2; v_gene: TRBV5-1; d_gene: NA
CDR3nt: TGCAGTGCAAACCAACAGCTGAACACTGAAGCTTTCTTT; CDR3aa: CSANQQLNTEAFF; abundance: few; j_gene: TRBJ1-1; v_gene: TRBV29-1; d_gene: NA
CDR3nt: TGTGCCAGTAGTCTCCGCAGGGGAGACTTCTCCAATGAGCAGTTCTTC; CDR3aa: CASSLRRGDFSNEQFF; abundance: NA; j_gene: TRBJ2-1; v_gene: TRBV19; d_gene: NA
CDR3nt: TGCGCCAGCAGTCAATCTGGGGGACAGGAGGAAGATACGCAGTATTTT; CDR3aa: CASSQSGGQEEDTQYF; abundance: NA; j_gene: TRBJ2-3; v_gene: TRBV23-1; d_gene: TRBD1
CDR3nt: TGTGCCAGTAGCGCCAAGACTAGCGGTTCCTACGAGCAGTACTTC; CDR3aa: CASSAKTSGSYEQYF; abundance: NA; j_gene: TRBJ2-7; v_gene: TRBV19; d_gene: TRBD2
CDR3nt: TGTGCCAGCAGTTTAAATCGGGGCACAGATACGCAGTATTTT; CDR3aa: CASSLNRGTDTQYF; abundance: once; j_gene: TRBJ2-3; v_gene: TRBV27; d_gene: NA
CDR3nt: TGTGCCTGGACCCACTCTGAGGGGGGGAGGCGCAAGGCTTTCTTT; CDR3aa: CAWTHSEGGRRKAFF; abundance: few; j_gene: TRBJ1-1; v_gene: TRBV30; d_gene: NA
CDR3nt: TGCGCCAGCAGTGAGTCGGGTAGCGTTGAGCAGTTCTTC; CDR3aa: CASSESGSVEQFF; abundance: once; j_gene: TRBJ2-1; v_gene: TRBV10-1; d_gene: NA
CDR3nt: TGTGCCAGCAGCCAACAGGGGACCCAAGAGACCCAGTACTTC; CDR3aa: CASSQQGTQETQYF; abundance: NA; j_gene: TRBJ2-5; v_gene: TRBV3-1/TRBV3-2; d_gene: NA
CDR3nt: TGTGCCAGCAGTTCCTCCTCCTACGAGCAGTACTTC; CDR3aa: CASSSSSYEQYF; abundance: NA; j_gene: TRBJ2-7; v_gene: TRBV27; d_gene: NA
CDR3nt: TGTGCCAGCAGTCTAAGACAGGACAGCTCCTATAATTCACCCCTCCACTTT; CDR3aa: CASSLRQDSSYNSPLHF; abundance: NA; j_gene: TRBJ1-6; v_gene: TRBV27; d_gene: NA
CDR3nt: TGTGCCAGCAGTTTAGCGGGAAGCTCCTACAATGAGCAGTTCTTC; CDR3aa: CASSLAGSSYNEQFF; abundance: NA; j_gene: TRBJ2-1; v_gene: TRBV27; d_gene: NA
CDR3nt: TGCGCCAGCAGCTTTCAGGCTTCGAACACCGGGGAGCTGTTTTTT; CDR3aa: CASSFQASNTGELFF; abundance: NA; j_gene: TRBJ2-2; v_gene: TRBV5-1; d_gene: NA
CDR3nt: TGTGCCAGCAGCGAAGGGGGACTAGTTACCTACGAGCAGTACTTC; CDR3aa: CASSEGGLVTYEQYF; abundance: NA; j_gene: TRBJ2-7; v_gene: TRBV27; d_gene: TRBD2
CDR3nt: TGTGCCAGCAGCCCCTCCCGACTAGCGGAACAAGAGACCCAGTACTTC; CDR3aa: CASSPSRLAEQETQYF; abundance: NA; j_gene: TRBJ2-5; v_gene: TRBV5-4; d_gene: TRBD2
CDR3nt: TGCGCCAGCAGTGAGACAGGGATAAACATTCAGTACTTC; CDR3aa: CASSETGINIQYF; abundance: NA; j_gene: TRBJ2-4; v_gene: TRBV10-1; d_gene: NA
CDR3nt: TGTGCCAGCAGCTTAGTAGGGACAGTCAATCAGCCCCAGCATTTT; CDR3aa: CASSLVGTVNQPQHF; abundance: NA; j_gene: TRBJ1-5; v_gene: TRBV7-2; d_gene: TRBD1
CDR3nt: TGTGCCAGTACCGGGACAGGATTTCAGCCCCAGCATTTT; CDR3aa: CASTGTGFQPQHF; abundance: NA; j_gene: TRBJ1-5; v_gene: TRBV2; d_gene: TRBD1
CDR3nt: TGCGCCAGCAGCTTTGGCCCACAACAGGCCAGCACAGATACGCAGTATTTT; CDR3aa: CASSFGPQQASTDTQYF; abundance: once; j_gene: TRBJ2-3; v_gene: TRBV5-1; d_gene: NA
CDR3nt: TGTGCCAGCAGCTCAGGGACAGGGAGCTCTCTTCTAGGCTACACCTTC; CDR3aa: CASSSGTGSSLLGYTF; abundance: NA; j_gene: TRBJ1-2; v_gene: TRBV5-6; d_gene: TRBD1
CDR3nt: TGCGCCAGCAGAGTGGACAGCTTCGGCCGCACAGATACGCAGTATTTT; CDR3aa: CASRVDSFGRTDTQYF; abundance: NA; j_gene: TRBJ2-3; v_gene: TRBV10-2; d_gene: NA
CDR3nt: TGTGCCAGCAAATCCCTTACAGGAGAGCAGTACTTC; CDR3aa: CASKSLTGEQYF; abundance: few; j_gene: TRBJ2-7; v_gene: TRBV28; d_gene: NA
CDR3nt: TGTGCCACACGACAGGAAACTAATCAGCCCCAGCATTTT; CDR3aa: CATRQETNQPQHF; abundance: NA; j_gene: TRBJ1-5; v_gene: TRBV2; d_gene: NA
CDR3nt: TGTGCCAGCAGCGGGCCGGGGTCCCTCGAGCAGTACTTC; CDR3aa: CASSGPGSLEQYF; abundance: NA; j_gene: TRBJ2-7; v_gene: TRBV11-2; d_gene: NA
CDR3nt: TGTGCCAGTAGTATCAACCGGGGACAAGAGACCCAGTACTTC; CDR3aa: CASSINRGQETQYF; abundance: few; j_gene: TRBJ2-5; v_gene: TRBV19; d_gene: NA
CDR3nt: TGTGCCACCAGCATCTACAGGAAGTCTGAGGCCAACGTCCTGACTTTC; CDR3aa: CATSIYRKSEANVLTF; abundance: few; j_gene: TRBJ2-6; v_gene: TRBV15; d_gene: NA
CDR3nt: TGTGCCAGCAGGGGGGGACTAGCGTTAACCTACGAGCAGTACTTC; CDR3aa: CASRGGLALTYEQYF; abundance: few; j_gene: TRBJ2-7; v_gene: TRBV6-5; d_gene: TRBD2
CDR3nt: TGCGCCAGCAGCCGGGGTGCCGGGGAGCTGTTTTTT; CDR3aa: CASSRGAGELFF; abundance: NA; j_gene: TRBJ2-2; v_gene: TRBV10-1; d_gene: NA
CDR3nt: TGTGCCAGCAGCTACGACAGGGACTATGGCTACACCTTC; CDR3aa: CASSYDRDYGYTF; abundance: NA; j_gene: TRBJ1-2; v_gene: TRBV7-2; d_gene: TRBD1
CDR3nt: TGTGCCAGCAGTTACGACAGGAACTATGGCTACACCTTC; CDR3aa: CASSYDRNYGYTF; abundance: NA; j_gene: TRBJ1-2; v_gene: TRBV6-6; d_gene: NA
CDR3nt: TGTGCCAGCAGTATCGGACTAGCGGGCACAGATACGCAGTATTTT; CDR3aa: CASSIGLAGTDTQYF; abundance: NA; j_gene: TRBJ2-3; v_gene: TRBV5-6; d_gene: TRBD2
CDR3nt: TGTGCCATCAGTGAGTCGTTGGCGGGCGCTAGCACAGATACGCAGTATTTT; CDR3aa: CAISESLAGASTDTQYF; abundance: NA; j_gene: TRBJ2-3; v_gene: TRBV10-3; d_gene: NA
CDR3nt: TGTGCCAGCAGTCTCCGACAGCCAGATACGCAGTATTTT; CDR3aa: CASSLRQPDTQYF; abundance: NA; j_gene: TRBJ2-3; v_gene: TRBV6-5; d_gene: NA
CDR3nt: TGTGCCAGCAACAAGGGGGGGGGAGGCTTCAGCAATCAGCCCCAGCATTTT; CDR3aa: CASNKGGGGFSNQPQHF; abundance: NA; j_gene: TRBJ1-5; v_gene: TRBV2; d_gene: NA
CDR3nt: TGTGCCAGCAGCCCCTCAGGGATGGGAGAGACCCAGTACTTC; CDR3aa: CASSPSGMGETQYF; abundance: NA; j_gene: TRBJ2-5; v_gene: TRBV14; d_gene: NA
CDR3nt: TGTGCCAGCAGTGAAGAAATTTCAGGGGAGCTGTTTTTT; CDR3aa: CASSEEISGELFF; abundance: once; j_gene: TRBJ2-2; v_gene: TRBV2; d_gene: NA
CDR3nt: TGTGCCAGCAGCTCACAAAGATATGACAGGGGGAACACTGAAGCTTTCTTT; CDR3aa: CASSSQRYDRGNTEAFF; abundance: NA; j_gene: TRBJ1-1; v_gene: TRBV11-3; d_gene: TRBD1
CDR3nt: TGTGCCAGCAGCGTAAGTGGGGGCCTTAATGAAAAACTGTTTTTT; CDR3aa: CASSVSGGLNEKLFF; abundance: NA; j_gene: TRBJ1-4; v_gene: TRBV9; d_gene: NA
CDR3nt: TGTGCCAGCAGCCAAGATCGGGCTAGCGGGAGCTCCTACAATGAGCAGTTCTTC; CDR3aa: CASSQDRASGSSYNEQFF; abundance: NA; j_gene: TRBJ2-1; v_gene: TRBV4-2; d_gene: TRBD2
CDR3nt: TGTGCCAGCAGCCCTCAGGGGACCGGGGAGCTGTTTTTT; CDR3aa: CASSPQGTGELFF; abundance: NA; j_gene: TRBJ2-2; v_gene: TRBV14; d_gene: NA